These 27 T cell receptor beta chains originate from one sample sequenced in a study of T cells in Graves' hyperthyroidism and ophthalmopathy (dated by TCRdb to between 2018 and 2021). Libraries were prepared through multiplex PCR. The sequencing machine was an Illumina HiSeq 2000. Amplification of TCR beta CDR3 regions was carried out from RNA transcripts. A first-round RT-PCR of the TCR CDR3 used the HTBI primer set with the Qiagen OneStep RT-PCR kit. TCRdb's own reprocessing of the public reads used fastp at Q25 and MiXCR and kept productive beta chains. Rows merge per CDR3 protein into single entries with the most common DNA and genes. This sample is represented by some 800,000 distinct CDR3 sequences; roughly 40% of them were singletons. The ten largest make up 7.5% to 9.5% of the sample. Specimen: blood. The receptors here all came from a man between 18 and 35 years old with Graves' hyperthyroidism.

This clonotype was counted at least ten times. This chain joins TRBV10-3 and TRBJ1-1; D remains unclear. CDR1 is ENHRY, CDR2 SYGVKD, per germline. Trimming pared 9 bases from V and 1 base from J, leaving 18 bases between. The CDR3 is made up of 15 amino acids. Here the CDR3 reads CAINPGIPGNTEAFF. In DNA, the CDR3 is TGTGCCATAAACCCGGGAATCCCGGGGAACACTGAAGCTTTCTTT.

This clonotype was counted ten times or more. The V gene is TRBV29-1, the J gene TRBJ1-4, with D uncertain. Germline V gene lookup returns CDR1 SQVTM and CDR2 ANQGSEA. The CDR3 contains 15 residues. V was pared by 5 bases and J by 4 bases, with 17 bases between. The CDR3: CSVLTTAWGNEKLFF. CDR3 in DNA: TGCAGCGTTCTAACCACGGCGTGGGGTAATGAAAAACTGTTTTTT.

This clonotype was observed a few times. This chain joins TRBV6-5 and TRBJ1-6; D gene uncertain. The germline V gene encodes CDR1 MNHEY and CDR2 SVGAGI. The CDR3 has 17 amino acids. V gave up 5 bases and J gave up 0 bases, with 14 bases separating them. The CDR3 nucleotides read TGTGCCAGCAGTACCGACGCCGTAAGCTCCTATAATTCACCCCTCCACTTT. Translation: CASSTDAVSSYNSPLHF.

Ten or more counts support this clonotype. The chain combines TRBV19 with TRBJ1-6; no reliable D call. Looked up from germline, CDR1 is LNHDA and CDR2 is SQIVND (reference sequence). The CDR3 loop spans 14 amino acids. V was clipped by 6 bases and J by 7 bases, with 13 bases between them. This chain's CDR3 is CASSWSENNSPLHF. The DNA for the CDR3 is TGTGCCAGTAGCTGGTCGGAGAACAATTCACCCCTCCACTTT.

The chain combines TRBV7-9 with TRBJ1-1; D uncertain. The CDR3 loop spans 16 amino acids. Germline V lookup: CDR1 SEHNR, CDR2 FQNEAQ (reference sequence). Trimming shortened V by 1 base and J by 2 bases, and 14 bases separated the two germline ends. The CDR3, as DNA: TGTGCCAGCAGCTTAGGAGGGATGTTATTAAACACTGAAGCTTTCTTT. This gives the protein CASSLGGMLLNTEAFF.

This clonotype came up a few times. The J gene is TRBJ2-1, the V gene TRBV2; D possibly matches TRBD1 or TRBD2 (5 bases each). V shed 7 bases and J shed 4 bases, with 11 bases lying between them. The CDR3 runs to 13 residues. Germline CDR1 SNHLY, CDR2 FYNNEI. CDR3 sequence reads: CASTWDAYNEQFF. CDR3 in DNA: TGTGCCAGCACGTGGGACGCGTACAATGAGCAGTTCTTC.

This chain connects TRBV7-6 to TRBJ1-1; D remains ambiguous. V was cut by 5 bases and J by 8 bases, with 12 bases left in between. This CDR3 has 12 residues. The germline gives CDR1 SGHVS, CDR2 FNYEAQ. CDR3 sequence: CASSPGLGEAFF. The CDR3 nucleotides read TGTGCCAGCAGCCCAGGCTTAGGGGAAGCTTTCTTT. Complete variable domain (other parts from reference TRBV7-6 and TRBJ1-1): GAGVSQSPRYKVTKRGQDVALRCDPISGHVSLYWYRQALGQGPEFLTYFNYEAQQDKSGLPNDRFSAERPEGSISTLTIQRTEQRDSAMYRCASSPGLGEAFFGQGTRLTVV.

This clonotype was picked up a small number of times. This sequence joins TRBV9 and TRBJ2-5; 11 nucleotides align to TRBD2. CDR1 and CDR2 from the germline V gene are SGDLS and YYNGEE. This CDR3 is 18 amino acids long. V shed 2 bases, J shed 2 bases, and the junction held 11 bases outside the gene matches. The CDR3 bases are TGTGCCAGCAGCGTGGACAGGGTCGGGACTAGCGGACAAGAGACCCAGTACTTC. It codes for CASSVDRVGTSGQETQYF. The whole variable domain, filled in from reference TRBV9 and TRBJ2-5, reads DSGVTQTPKHLITATGQRVTLRCSPRSGDLSVYWYQQSLDQGLQFLIQYYNGEERAKGNILERFSAQQFPDLHSELNLSSLELGDSALYFCASSVDRVGTSGQETQYFGPGTRLLVL.

This clonotype was seen a handful of times. This sequence joins TRBV9 and TRBJ2-7, with D tentatively TRBD1 or TRBD2 (6 bases each). The V end was cut by 0 bases, the J end by 6 bases, with 10 bases between. CDR3 size: 13 residues. From germline, CDR1 is SGDLS and CDR2 YYNGEE. The CDR3 nucleotides read TGTGCCAGCAGCGTAGTCGGGGGCAGCGAGCAGTACTTC. Its protein is CASSVVGGSEQYF.

The chain links TRBV5-6 to TRBJ2-5; tentatively, D is TRBD2 (6 bases). Trimming pared 0 bases from V and 5 bases from J, leaving 11 bases between. Germline CDR1 reads SGHDT; CDR2 reads YYEEEE. This CDR3 is 14 amino acids long. The CDR3 here is CASSLAGGMETQYF. Written as DNA, the CDR3 is TGTGCCAGCAGCTTGGCCGGGGGAATGGAGACCCAGTACTTC.

The CDR3 loop is CASSNDRGETQYF. The CDR3 DNA sequence: TGCGCCAGCAGCAACGACAGGGGAGAGACCCAGTACTTC. The V call is TRBV5-1, the J call TRBJ2-5, with 8 bases identical to TRBD1. The CDR3 is made up of 13 amino acids. V was clipped by 4 bases and J by 4 bases; unmatched bases: 3. Germline CDR1 reads SGHRS; CDR2 reads YFSETQ.

This clonotype was counted ten times or more. J is TRBJ1-4 and V is TRBV20-1; D unclear. Trimming removed 4 bases from V and 5 bases from J, with 5 bases in between. Germline CDR1 DFQATT, CDR2 SNEGSKA (reference sequence). The CDR3 extends over 11 amino acids. CDR3 loop: CSANLNEKLFF. The CDR3 nucleotides are TGCAGTGCTAACCTAAATGAAAAACTGTTTTTT.

This clonotype was seen once. It may be a read error: a sequence one base away is much more abundant. The J gene is TRBJ2-5, the V gene TRBV7-9, with D perhaps being TRBD1 or TRBD2 (5 bases each). Deletions cut 2 bases from V and 3 bases from J, with 10 bases between. This CDR3 is 14 amino acids long. CDR1 is SEHNR and CDR2 is FQNEAQ in the germline V gene (reference sequence). CDR3 nucleotides: TGTGCCAGCAGCTTATACGGGGCGAAAGAGACCCAGTACTTC. Its protein product is CASSLYGAKETQYF.

The chain links TRBV5-1 to TRBJ2-7; D not certain. V was cut by 4 bases and J by 0 bases, with 14 bases left in between. Germline values: CDR1 SGHRS, CDR2 YFSETQ. The CDR3 spans 15 residues. CDR3 sequence: CASSQRTADSYEQYF. Here the CDR3 DNA reads TGCGCCAGCAGCCAAAGAACCGCAGACTCCTACGAGCAGTACTTC. Full variable domain (missing parts from reference TRBV5-1 and TRBJ2-7): KAGVTQTPRYLIKTRGQQVTLSCSPISGHRSVSWYQQTPGQGLQFLFEYFSETQRNKGNFPGRFSGRQFSNSRSEMNVSTLELGDSALYLCASSQRTADSYEQYFGPGTRLTVT.

The chain joins TRBV2 to TRBJ1-2; TRBD1 aligns across 8 bases. Per germline, CDR1 SNHLY and CDR2 FYNNEI. The CDR3 has 14 amino acids. The V segment lost 7 bases and the J segment 8 bases; nucleotides outside the gene matches: 12. In nucleotides, the CDR3 is TGTGCCAGCATCCAGGGGGCGGGTCAGTGGGGCTACACCTTC. It codes for CASIQGAGQWGYTF.

This clonotype was detected ten times or more. The genes are TRBV11-2 and TRBJ1-1; 7 bases fit TRBD1. The V segment lost 4 bases and the J segment 1 base; nucleotides outside the gene matches: 3. The germline V gene has CDR1 SGHAT and CDR2 FQNNGV. CDR3 size: 14 residues. In DNA, the CDR3 is TGTGCCAGCAGCTCATGGACAGGGAACACTGAAGCTTTCTTT. It specifies CASSSWTGNTEAFF.

This clonotype was recorded at least ten times. The chain uses TRBV25-1 and TRBJ2-5; D uncertain. There are 14 residues in the CDR3. Germline CDR1 reads MGHDK; CDR2 reads SYGVNS. With 3 bases removed from V and 2 bases from J, the gap between germline ends came to 10 bases. CDR3 nucleotide sequence: TGTGCCAGCAGTGAGACACTCTTTCAAGAGACCCAGTACTTC. Its protein product is CASSETLFQETQYF. The whole variable domain, filled in from reference TRBV25-1 and TRBJ2-5, reads EADIYQTPRYLVIGTGKKITLECSQTMGHDKMYWYQQDPGMELHLIHYSYGVNSTEKGDLSSESTVSRIRTEHFPLTLESARPSHTSQYLCASSETLFQETQYFGPGTRLLVL.

There are a few counts of this clonotype. The chain links TRBV4-1 to TRBJ2-7; 7 nucleotides agree with TRBD2. V dropped 6 bases and J dropped 3; count of bases not matched to a gene: 5. The CDR3 spans 13 residues. The germline CDR1 and CDR2 sequences are MGHRA and YSYEKL. In DNA form, the CDR3 reads TGCGCCAGCAGTACCGCGGGGGACTACGAGCAGTACTTC. Amino acid sequence: CASSTAGDYEQYF.

V and J are TRBV7-9 and TRBJ2-7; 8 bases match TRBD1. Looked up from germline, CDR1 is SEHNR and CDR2 is FQNEAQ (reference sequence). Losses at the gene ends were 5 bases for V and 3 bases for J; bases not matched to a gene: 15. The CDR3 contains 17 residues. The CDR3 region is CASSDTRQGHRVYEQYF. The CDR3 bases are TGTGCCAGCAGCGACACCCGACAGGGGCACCGAGTCTACGAGCAGTACTTC.

A few counts support this clonotype. The genes are TRBV5-1 and TRBJ2-7, with 10 bases aligning to TRBD2. This CDR3 contains 15 residues. Germline values: CDR1 SGHRS, CDR2 YFSETQ. The J segment lost 3 bases and the V segment lost 3 bases, leaving 6 bases of the junction unmatched. CDR3 nucleotide sequence: TGCGCCAGCAGCTGGGGGACTAGCGAGAACTACGAGCAGTACTTC. Amino acids: CASSWGTSENYEQYF.

This clonotype has a count of ten or more. The chain joins TRBV9 to TRBJ1-1; no firm D call. This CDR3 has 13 residues. Trimming pared 7 bases from V and 0 bases from J, leaving 10 bases between. Germline V CDR1 and CDR2: SGDLS, YYNGEE. CDR3 bases: TGTGCCAGCGCCGCGTCACTGAACACTGAAGCTTTCTTT. This codes for CASAASLNTEAFF.

This rearrangement joins TRBV12-3 or TRBV12-4 to TRBJ1-1; a possible D gene is TRBD1 (5 bases). Trimming pared 0 bases from V and 4 bases from J, leaving 9 bases between. There are 14 residues in the CDR3. CDR3 DNA: TGTGCCAGCAGTTTAGCGGGCGGGGCCACTGAAGCTTTCTTT. Translation: CASSLAGGATEAFF.

The rearrangement uses TRBV6-1 and TRBJ2-7, with 8 bases fitting TRBD1. CDR1 is MNHNS, CDR2 SASEGT, per germline. The V and J ends lost 5 bases and 5 bases, in that order; junction bases with no gene match: 11. The CDR3 has 15 amino acids. Here the CDR3 DNA reads TGTGCCAGCAGTCGCCAAGACAGGGGAATCAACGAGCAGTACTTC. The encoded protein is CASSRQDRGINEQYF.

The chain has TRBV6-5 and TRBJ2-6; TRBD2 might be the D (5 bases). The CDR3 is 16 residues long. V was cut by 6 bases and J by 0 bases, with 12 bases left in between. CDR1 is MNHEY and CDR2 is SVGAGI in the germline V gene. The CDR3 protein is CASSRVGGSGANVLTF. For the CDR3, the DNA is TGTGCCAGCAGCCGGGTCGGAGGCTCTGGGGCCAACGTCCTGACTTTC.

The chain combines TRBV7-2 with TRBJ1-2; unclear D gene. V lost 1 base and J 5 bases, leaving 17 bases between the germline ends. Germline loops: CDR1 SGHTA, CDR2 FQGNSA. The CDR3 extends over 16 amino acids. The CDR3 nucleotides are TGTGCCAGCAGCTTAGTACTCGGGAACGGTCAATATGGCTACACCTTC. This sequence encodes CASSLVLGNGQYGYTF. The full variable domain, in which reference TRBV7-2 and TRBJ1-2 provide the parts outside the CDR3, is GAGVSQSPSNKVTEKGKDVELRCDPISGHTALYWYRQSLGQGLEFLIYFQGNSAPDKSGLPSDRFSAERTGGSVSTLTIQRTQQEDSAVYLCASSLVLGNGQYGYTFGSGTRLTVV.

The chain employs TRBV29-1 and TRBJ2-6, with 8 bases aligning to TRBD1. The CDR3 extends over 15 amino acids. Germline lookup yields CDR1 SQVTM and CDR2 ANQGSEA. V was clipped by 4 bases and J by 4 bases; unmatched bases: 6. Here the CDR3 reads CSVVSQGAGANVLTF. The CDR3, as DNA: TGCAGCGTTGTTTCGCAGGGGGCGGGGGCCAACGTCCTGACTTTC. Drawing the rest from reference TRBV29-1 and TRBJ2-6, the complete variable domain is SAVISQKPSRDICQRGTSLTIQCQVDSQVTMMFWYRQQPGQSLTLIATANQGSEATYESGFVIDKFPISRPNLTFSTLTVSNMSPEDSSIYLCSVVSQGAGANVLTFGAGSRLTVL.

The chain is built from TRBV6-1 and TRBJ1-1, with 10 nucleotides matching TRBD1. The CDR3 is 12 residues long. J was trimmed by 10 bases and V by 6 bases; bases with no gene match: 5. Germline V gives CDR1 MNHNS, CDR2 SASEGT. The CDR3 here is CASRNGQGVAFF. The CDR3 coding sequence is TGTGCCAGCAGGAATGGACAGGGGGTAGCTTTCTTT.